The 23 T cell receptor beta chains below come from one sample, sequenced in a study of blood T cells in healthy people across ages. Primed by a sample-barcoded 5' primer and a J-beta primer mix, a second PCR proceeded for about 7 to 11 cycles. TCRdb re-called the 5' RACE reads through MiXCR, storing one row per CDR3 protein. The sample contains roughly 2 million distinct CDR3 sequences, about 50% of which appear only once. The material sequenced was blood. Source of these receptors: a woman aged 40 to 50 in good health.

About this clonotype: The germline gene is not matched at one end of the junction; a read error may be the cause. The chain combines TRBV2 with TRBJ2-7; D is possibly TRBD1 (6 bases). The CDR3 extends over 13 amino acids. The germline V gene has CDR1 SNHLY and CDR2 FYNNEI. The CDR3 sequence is CTSSEGTGYEQYF. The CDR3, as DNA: TGTACCAGCAGTGAAGGAACAGGGTACGAGCAGTACTTC.

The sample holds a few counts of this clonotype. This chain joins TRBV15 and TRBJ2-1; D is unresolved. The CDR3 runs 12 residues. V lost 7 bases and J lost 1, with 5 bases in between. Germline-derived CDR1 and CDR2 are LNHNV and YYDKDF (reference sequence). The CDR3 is CATTESYNEQFF. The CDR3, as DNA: TGTGCCACCACCGAGTCCTACAATGAGCAGTTCTTC.

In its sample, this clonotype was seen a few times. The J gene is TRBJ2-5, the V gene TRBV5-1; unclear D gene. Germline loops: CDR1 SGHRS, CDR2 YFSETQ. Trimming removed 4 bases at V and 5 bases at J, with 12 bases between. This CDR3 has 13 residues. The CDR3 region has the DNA TGCGCCAGCAGCGCGTCCGGGTGGGAGACCCAGTACTTC. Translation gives CASSASGWETQYF.

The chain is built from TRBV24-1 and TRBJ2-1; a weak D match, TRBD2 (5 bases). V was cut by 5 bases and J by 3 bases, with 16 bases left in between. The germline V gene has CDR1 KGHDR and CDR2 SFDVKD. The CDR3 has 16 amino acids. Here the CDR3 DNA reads TGTGCCACCAGTGGGCCGGCTTCGCGGGTCTACAATGAGCAGTTCTTC. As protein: CATSGPASRVYNEQFF.

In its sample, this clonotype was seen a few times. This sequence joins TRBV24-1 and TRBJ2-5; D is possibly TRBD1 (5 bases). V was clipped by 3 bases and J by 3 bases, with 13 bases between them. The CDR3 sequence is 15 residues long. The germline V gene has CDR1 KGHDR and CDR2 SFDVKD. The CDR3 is CATSDSRDAEETQYF. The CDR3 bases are TGTGCCACCAGTGATAGCAGGGATGCGGAAGAGACCCAGTACTTC.

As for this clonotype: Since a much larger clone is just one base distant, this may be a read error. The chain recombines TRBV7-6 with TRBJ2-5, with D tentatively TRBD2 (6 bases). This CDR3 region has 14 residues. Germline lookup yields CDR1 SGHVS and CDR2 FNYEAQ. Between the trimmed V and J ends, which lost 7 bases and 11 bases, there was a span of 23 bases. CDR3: CASILRGRGDEQYF. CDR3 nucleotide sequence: TGTGCCAGCATCCTACGAGGGCGGGGCGATGAGCAGTACTTC.

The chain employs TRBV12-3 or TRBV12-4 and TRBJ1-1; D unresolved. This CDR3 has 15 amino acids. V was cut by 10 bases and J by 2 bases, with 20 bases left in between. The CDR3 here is CATKPYGNRNTEAFF. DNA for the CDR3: TGTGCCACCAAACCCTATGGGAACCGTAACACTGAAGCTTTCTTT.

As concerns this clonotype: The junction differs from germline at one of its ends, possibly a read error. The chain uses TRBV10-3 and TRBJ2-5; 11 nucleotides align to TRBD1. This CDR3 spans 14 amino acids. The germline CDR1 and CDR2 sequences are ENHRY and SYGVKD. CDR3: CAIRESDRGREQYF. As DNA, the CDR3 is TGTGCCATCAGGGAGTCGGACAGGGGGCGTGAGCAGTACTTC.

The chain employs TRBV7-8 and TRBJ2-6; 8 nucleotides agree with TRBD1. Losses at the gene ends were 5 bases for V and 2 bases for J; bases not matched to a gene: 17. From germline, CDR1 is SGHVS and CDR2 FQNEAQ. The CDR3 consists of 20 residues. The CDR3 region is CASSLRVFDRGRTGANVLTF. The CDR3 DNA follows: TGTGCCAGCAGCCTACGAGTATTTGACAGGGGCAGAACTGGGGCCAACGTCCTGACTTTC.

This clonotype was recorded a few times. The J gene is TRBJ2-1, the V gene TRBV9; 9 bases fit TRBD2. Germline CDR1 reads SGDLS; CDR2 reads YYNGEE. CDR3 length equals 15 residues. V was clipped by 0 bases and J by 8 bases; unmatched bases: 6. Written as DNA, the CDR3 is TGTGCCAGCAGCGTAGGGGTTAGCGGGGGCTATGAGCAGTTCTTC. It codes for CASSVGVSGGYEQFF. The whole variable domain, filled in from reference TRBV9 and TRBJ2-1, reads DSGVTQTPKHLITATGQRVTLRCSPRSGDLSVYWYQQSLDQGLQFLIQYYNGEERAKGNILERFSAQQFPDLHSELNLSSLELGDSALYFCASSVGVSGGYEQFFGPGTRLTVL.

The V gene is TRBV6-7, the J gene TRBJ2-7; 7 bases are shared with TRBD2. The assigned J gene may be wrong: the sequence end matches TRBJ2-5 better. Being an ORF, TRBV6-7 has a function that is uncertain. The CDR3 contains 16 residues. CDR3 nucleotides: TGTGCCAGAAGGAGGACTAGTAGGCTTTCGCGGGAGACCCAGTACTTC. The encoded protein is CARRRTSRLSRETQYF.

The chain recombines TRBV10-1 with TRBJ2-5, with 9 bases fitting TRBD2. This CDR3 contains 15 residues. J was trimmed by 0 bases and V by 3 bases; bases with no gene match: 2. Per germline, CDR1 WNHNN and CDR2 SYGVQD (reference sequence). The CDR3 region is CASSESGGNQETQYF. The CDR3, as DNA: TGCGCCAGCAGTGAAAGCGGGGGGAACCAAGAGACCCAGTACTTC.

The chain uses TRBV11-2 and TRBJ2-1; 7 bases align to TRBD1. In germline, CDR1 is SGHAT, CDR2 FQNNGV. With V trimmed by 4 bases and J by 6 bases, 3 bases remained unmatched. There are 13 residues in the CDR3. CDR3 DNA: TGTGCCAGCAGCTGGGGGACAGTCAATGAGCAGTTCTTC. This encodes CASSWGTVNEQFF. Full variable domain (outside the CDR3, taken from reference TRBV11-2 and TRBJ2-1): EAGVAQSPRYKIIEKRQSVAFWCNPISGHATLYWYQQILGQGPKLLIQFQNNGVVDDSQLPKDRFSAERLKGVDSTLKIQPAKLEDSAVYLCASSWGTVNEQFFGPGTRLTVL.

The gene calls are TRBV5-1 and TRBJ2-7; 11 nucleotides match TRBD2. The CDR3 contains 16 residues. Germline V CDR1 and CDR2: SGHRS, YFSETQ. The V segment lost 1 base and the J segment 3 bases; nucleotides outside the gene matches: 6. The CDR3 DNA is TGCGCCAGCAGCTTGAACCCTAGCGGGGGGTTCTACGAGCAGTACTTC. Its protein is CASSLNPSGGFYEQYF.

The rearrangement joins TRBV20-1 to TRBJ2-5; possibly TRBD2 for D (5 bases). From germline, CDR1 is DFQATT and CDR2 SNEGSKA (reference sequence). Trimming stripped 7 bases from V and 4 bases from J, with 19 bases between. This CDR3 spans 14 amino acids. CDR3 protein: CSGGFLATGETQYF. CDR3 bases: TGCAGTGGAGGGTTCCTCGCTACCGGAGAGACCCAGTACTTC.

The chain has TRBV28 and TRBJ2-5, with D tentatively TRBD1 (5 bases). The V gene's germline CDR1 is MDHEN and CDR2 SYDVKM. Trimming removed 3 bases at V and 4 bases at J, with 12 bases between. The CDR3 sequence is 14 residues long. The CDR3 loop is CASSFGAPPETQYF. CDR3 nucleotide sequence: TGTGCCAGCAGTTTTGGGGCGCCTCCAGAGACCCAGTACTTC. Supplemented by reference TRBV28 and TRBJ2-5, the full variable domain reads DVKVTQSSRYLVKRTGEKVFLECVQDMDHENMFWYRQDPGLGLRLIYFSYDVKMKEKGDIPEGYSVSREKKERFSLILESASTNQTSMYLCASSFGAPPETQYFGPGTRLLVL.

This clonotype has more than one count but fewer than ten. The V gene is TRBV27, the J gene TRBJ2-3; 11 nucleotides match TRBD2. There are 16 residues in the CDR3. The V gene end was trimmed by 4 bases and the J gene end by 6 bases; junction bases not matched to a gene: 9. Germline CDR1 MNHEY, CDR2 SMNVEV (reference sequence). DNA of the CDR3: TGTGCCAGCAGTTCCCCACTAGCGGGGGTACCTGATACGCAGTATTTT. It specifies CASSSPLAGVPDTQYF.

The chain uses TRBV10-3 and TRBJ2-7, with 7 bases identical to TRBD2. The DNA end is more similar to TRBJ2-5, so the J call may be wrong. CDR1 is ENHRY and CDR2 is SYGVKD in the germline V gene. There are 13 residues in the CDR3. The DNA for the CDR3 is TGTGCCATCAGTGTTGAGGGAGGGGAGACCCAGTACTTC. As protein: CAISVEGGETQYF.

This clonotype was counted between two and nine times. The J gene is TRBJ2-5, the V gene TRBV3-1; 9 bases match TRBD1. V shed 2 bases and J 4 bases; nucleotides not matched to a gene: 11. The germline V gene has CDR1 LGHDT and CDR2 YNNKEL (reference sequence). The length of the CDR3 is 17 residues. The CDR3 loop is CASSQFAARTGAETQYF. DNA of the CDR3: TGTGCCAGCAGCCAATTCGCCGCTCGGACAGGGGCAGAGACCCAGTACTTC.

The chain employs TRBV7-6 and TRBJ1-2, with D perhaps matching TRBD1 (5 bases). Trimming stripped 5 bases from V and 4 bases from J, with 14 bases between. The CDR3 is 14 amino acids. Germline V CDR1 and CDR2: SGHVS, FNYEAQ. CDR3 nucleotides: TGTGCCAGCAGCATTAACCGGGACGGCTATGGCTACACCTTC. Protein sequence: CASSINRDGYGYTF. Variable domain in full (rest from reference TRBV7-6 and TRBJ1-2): GAGVSQSPRYKVTKRGQDVALRCDPISGHVSLYWYRQALGQGPEFLTYFNYEAQQDKSGLPNDRFSAERPEGSISTLTIQRTEQRDSAMYRCASSINRDGYGYTFGSGTRLTVV.

The CDR3 sequence is CASSRKTASGGSEQFF. DNA for the CDR3: TGTGCCAGCAGCCGGAAGACGGCTAGCGGGGGCTCTGAGCAGTTCTTC. The chain recombines TRBV4-2 with TRBJ2-1; 10 positions agree with TRBD2. The CDR3 spans 16 residues. Trimming cost V 4 bases and J 9 bases; bases outside gene matches: 12. Germline CDR1 reads LGHNA; CDR2 reads YNFKEQ.

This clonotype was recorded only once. The CDR3 coding sequence is TGTGCCAGCAGGGGCCCCGGCGGAGAGACCCAGTACTTC. Residues: CASRGPGGETQYF. The rearrangement uses TRBV7-2 and TRBJ2-7; D is uncertain. The end of the DNA aligns better with TRBJ2-5, so the J call may be wrong. CDR1 SGHTA and CDR2 FQGNSA come from the germline V gene. CDR3 size: 13 residues.

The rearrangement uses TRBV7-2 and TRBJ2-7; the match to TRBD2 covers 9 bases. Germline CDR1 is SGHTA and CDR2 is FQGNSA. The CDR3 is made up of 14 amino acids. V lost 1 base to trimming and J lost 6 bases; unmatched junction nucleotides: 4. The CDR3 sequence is CASSLGGGGREQYF. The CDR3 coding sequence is TGTGCCAGCAGCTTAGGCGGGGGGGGCCGCGAGCAGTACTTC.